The present T cell receptor (beta chain) was sequenced within a study of CD4 T cells in relation to SARS-CoV-2 and coronaviruses. Study as a whole: Convalescent donors were aged about 21 to 80, with median about 40 years. Findings of the study overall: No crossreactivity against non-spike viral proteins was tested here.

Naive and memory CD4+ T cell DNA was deep-sequenced without culture. Clones were sequenced by immunoSEQ multiplex PCR, and TCRdb holds only the in-frame ones, with some missing. Counted here are 30,000 to 45,000 clones, approximately 88% occurring once; the ten biggest clones make up roughly a tenth. About this clone: Its antigen remains unknown.

CDR3 length equals 12 residues. V was pared by 7 bases and J by 8 bases, with 14 bases between. CDR1 is MNHEY, CDR2 SVGAGI, per germline. The sequencing sample was made of memory CD4+ T cells from PBMCs. The chain carries TRBV6-5 and TRBJ1-2; D gene ambiguous. The clonotype comes from an adult with COVID-19. The CDR3 DNA reads TGTGCCAGCACCCTTCCCGGGCGCGGCTACACCTTC. This codes for CASTLPGRGYTF.